This entry concerns a single TCR beta chain. Its antigen remains unidentified. It was RNA transcripts that yielded the amplified TCR beta CDR3 regions. An initial round of RT-PCR targeting the TCR CDR3 relied on the HTBI primer set. TCRdb reprocessed the multiplex PCR reads with MiXCR, giving one entry per CDR3 protein. Of about 560,000 distinct CDR3 sequences in the sample, roughly 46% are singletons; the top ten hold just under 8.5%. Germline assignment: CDR1 SGHRS and CDR2 YFSETQ. Losses at the gene ends were 4 bases for V and 10 bases for J; bases not matched to a gene: 9. CDR3 length equals 15 residues. This entry comes from a study of T cells in Graves' hyperthyroidism and ophthalmopathy. Hyperthyroidism in the patients, aged 18 to 65, was newly diagnosed and under 2 months in duration. Study-wide results and caveats: From stable hyperthyroidism, ophthalmopathy was separated by a 13 V-J model.

This clonotype originated in a woman in her late teens or twenties with Graves' hyperthyroidism. The chain combines TRBV5-1 with TRBJ1-6; TRBD1 matches at 9 bases. The sequenced sample was peripheral blood or thyroid tissue (not recorded which). The CDR3 DNA reads as TGCGCCAGCAGCCTGATACAGGGGGCGGACTCACCCCTCCACTTT. It encodes CASSLIQGADSPLHF.